One and the same sample provided the 12 T cell receptor beta chains below, sequenced in a study of shared clonotypes between healthy human individuals. Produced via immunoSEQ multiplex PCR; TCRdb's table is partial and in-frame only. The sample gives roughly 1,600,000 clones, around 98.5% of which show up once; about 0.35% is in the top ten. Sample: naive CD4+ T cells sorted from blood. Indicated subset: CD45RA+ positively selected. The origin of the receptors is a man aged 30-40 years in good health.

The table lists this clone with a count of one. Other DNA sequences of this sample code for an identical CDR3. The rearrangement links TRBV15 to TRBJ1-4; D is unresolved. The CDR3 consists of 12 residues. CDR1 is LNHNV and CDR2 is YYDKDF in the germline V gene (reference sequence). Trimming took off 1 base at V and 5 bases at J, with 2 bases between the two ends. The CDR3 DNA sequence: TGTGCCACCAGCAGAGGGAATGAAAAACTGTTTTTT. Protein product: CATSRGNEKLFF.

The rearrangement links TRBV7-3 to TRBJ2-2, with 8 nucleotides matching TRBD1. The CDR3 has 16 amino acids. V shed 5 bases, J shed 2 bases, and the junction held 7 bases outside the gene matches. The germline CDR1 and CDR2 sequences are SGHTA and FQGTGA. CDR3 in amino acids: CASSLGAGGNTGELFF. CDR3 nucleotide sequence: TGTGCCAGCAGCCTCGGTGCAGGGGGCAACACCGGGGAGCTGTTTTTT.

This chain joins TRBV28 and TRBJ2-2; TRBD1 matches 8 bases. The V gene end was trimmed by 6 bases and the J gene end by 3 bases; junction bases not matched to a gene: 6. The length of the CDR3 is 15 residues. CDR1 MDHEN and CDR2 SYDVKM come from the germline V gene. The CDR3 spells CASRPPGGDTGELFF. The CDR3 region has the DNA TGTGCCAGCAGGCCCCCAGGGGGCGACACCGGGGAGCTGTTTTTT.

V and J are TRBV7-3 and TRBJ2-1; D is perhaps TRBD2 (5 bases). The ends were cut back, 2 bases at V and 5 bases at J, with 16 bases in the middle. Per germline, CDR1 SGHTA and CDR2 FQGTGA. This CDR3 region has 16 residues. The CDR3 DNA follows: TGTGCCAGCAGCTTATCCGTGGGAGCAATAAACAATGAGCAGTTCTTC. Amino acid sequence: CASSLSVGAINNEQFF.

The chain uses TRBV5-6 and TRBJ1-2; no clear D gene. Germline V gene data show CDR1 as SGHDT and CDR2 as YYEEEE. Trimming removed 2 bases at V and 4 bases at J, with 15 bases between. This CDR3 spans 15 amino acids. The DNA of the CDR3 is TGTGCCAGCAGCTTAGACCGGGGATCGGGCTATGGCTACACCTTC. Amino acids: CASSLDRGSGYGYTF. The variable domain in full, with the rest retrieved from reference TRBV5-6 and TRBJ1-2, is DAGVTQSPTHLIKTRGQQVTLRCSPKSGHDTVSWYQQALGQGPQFIFQYYEEEERQRGNFPDRFSGHQFPNYSSELNVNALLLGDSALYLCASSLDRGSGYGYTFGSGTRLTVV.

The gene calls are TRBV7-2 and TRBJ2-7; tentatively, D is TRBD1 or TRBD2 (5 bases each). The CDR3 loop spans 16 amino acids. V gave up 4 bases and J gave up 3 bases, with 19 bases separating them. Germline V CDR1 and CDR2: SGHTA, FQGNSA. The CDR3 bases are TGTGCCAGCAGCTCTCAAAACCGGGACGGCCGCTACGAGCAGTACTTC. It is translated as CASSSQNRDGRYEQYF.

V is TRBV18 and J is TRBJ2-7; possible D gene TRBD2, 6 bases. Germline CDR1 reads KGHSH; CDR2 reads LQKENI. This CDR3 contains 15 residues. Trimming took 6 bases from V and 1 from J, leaving 16 bases between them. The CDR3 DNA is TGTGCCAGCTCCGTCGGGGCAGGAGGGTCCTACGAGCAGTACTTC. Translating it yields CASSVGAGGSYEQYF.

The rearrangement uses TRBV14 and TRBJ2-2; 7 bases fit TRBD2. The CDR3 consists of 14 residues. Germline-derived CDR1 and CDR2 are SGHDN and FVKESK. V lost 4 bases, J lost 6 bases, and 5 bases stayed unmatched. In DNA, the CDR3 is TGTGCCAGCAGCCGGAGCGGGGCCCCCGGGGAGCTGTTTTTT. Residues: CASSRSGAPGELFF.

The chain recombines TRBV11-2 with TRBJ2-3; 9 bases are shared with TRBD1. The V gene's germline CDR1 is SGHAT and CDR2 FQNNGV. V dropped 4 bases and J dropped 0; count of bases not matched to a gene: 2. The CDR3 sequence is 15 residues long. DNA of the CDR3: TGTGCCAGCAGCTCCACAGGGGGCAGCACAGATACGCAGTATTTT. Protein sequence: CASSSTGGSTDTQYF. The variable domain in full, with the rest retrieved from reference TRBV11-2 and TRBJ2-3, is EAGVAQSPRYKIIEKRQSVAFWCNPISGHATLYWYQQILGQGPKLLIQFQNNGVVDDSQLPKDRFSAERLKGVDSTLKIQPAKLEDSAVYLCASSSTGGSTDTQYFGPGTRLTVL.

The chain uses TRBV7-3 and TRBJ1-1; tentatively, D is TRBD1 (6 bases). The length of the CDR3 is 13 residues. Germline V gene lookup returns CDR1 SGHTA and CDR2 FQGTGA. Trimming took 2 bases from V and 4 from J, leaving 8 bases between them. The chain's CDR3 is CASSLARGTEAFF. Written as DNA, the CDR3 is TGTGCCAGCAGCTTAGCCAGGGGCACTGAAGCTTTCTTT.

The V gene is TRBV7-2, the J gene TRBJ1-1; a weak D match, TRBD1 (6 bases). The ends were cut back, 3 bases at V and 1 base at J, with 12 bases in the middle. Germline V gene lookup returns CDR1 SGHTA and CDR2 FQGNSA. The CDR3 is 15 residues long. Written as DNA, the CDR3 is TGTGCCAGCAGCTTTTTGGGGGCAGCGAACACTGAAGCTTTCTTT. Its translation is CASSFLGAANTEAFF.

The chain uses TRBV18 and TRBJ1-2; 7 bases align to TRBD1. This CDR3 comprises 15 residues. Germline V gives CDR1 KGHSH, CDR2 LQKENI. The V and J ends lost 0 bases and 5 bases, in that order; junction bases with no gene match: 6. CDR3 coding DNA: TGTGCCAGCTCACCACCGGCAGGGGGAGAGTATGGCTACACCTTC. Translating it yields CASSPPAGGEYGYTF.